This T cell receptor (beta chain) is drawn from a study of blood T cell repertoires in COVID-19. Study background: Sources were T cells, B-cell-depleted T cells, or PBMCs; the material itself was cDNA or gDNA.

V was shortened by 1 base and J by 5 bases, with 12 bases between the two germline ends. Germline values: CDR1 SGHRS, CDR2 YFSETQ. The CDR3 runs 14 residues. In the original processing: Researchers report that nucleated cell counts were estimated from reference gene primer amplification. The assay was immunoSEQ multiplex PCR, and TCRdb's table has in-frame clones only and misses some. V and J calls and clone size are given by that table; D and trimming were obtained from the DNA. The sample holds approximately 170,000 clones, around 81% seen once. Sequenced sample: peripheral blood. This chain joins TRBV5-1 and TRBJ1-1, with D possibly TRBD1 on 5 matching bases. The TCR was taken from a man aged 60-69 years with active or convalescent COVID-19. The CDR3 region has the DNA TGCGCCAGCAGCTTGTCAGGGTCGGATACTGAAGCTTTCTTT. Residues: CASSLSGSDTEAFF. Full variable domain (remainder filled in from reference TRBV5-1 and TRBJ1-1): KAGVTQTPRYLIKTRGQQVTLSCSPISGHRSVSWYQQTPGQGLQFLFEYFSETQRNKGNFPGRFSGRQFSNSRSEMNVSTLELGDSALYLCASSLSGSDTEAFFGQGTRLTVV.